This TCR beta chain appears in the sequencing data of a study of blood T cell repertoires in COVID-19. Study details: PBMCs, B-cell-depleted T cells, or T cells were the source of the cDNA or gDNA that made up the material.

Original processing notes: From reference gene primer amplification, estimates of nucleated cell counts were derived. TCRdb keeps only in-frame clones here, not all; method: immunoSEQ multiplex PCR. D and trimming come from the DNA, and the V and J calls and clone size come from that table. The profile shows 220,000 or so clones, 80% to 90% of them singletons. The cohort comprised adults aged 18 to 89 years residing in under 25 US areas. The study assigned cohorts using participant-reported clinical history. The germline V gene has CDR1 SGHDN and CDR2 FVKESK. Trimming shortened V by 4 bases and J by 0 bases, and 12 bases separated the two germline ends. This CDR3 has 15 residues.

This TCR derives from a man aged 50 or older who had been exposed to COVID-19. Sequencing was done on a sample of PBMCs or T cells enriched from blood (not recorded which). The V gene is TRBV14, the J gene TRBJ1-1; D is unclear. The CDR3 protein is CASSRWTLMNTEAFF. In nucleotides, the CDR3 is TGTGCCAGCAGCCGATGGACTCTTATGAACACTGAAGCTTTCTTT. The full variable domain, in which reference TRBV14 and TRBJ1-1 provide the parts outside the CDR3, is EAGVTQFPSHSVIEKGQTVTLRCDPISGHDNLYWYRRVMGKEIKFLLHFVKESKQDESGMPNNRFLAERTGGTYSTLKVQPAELEDSGVYFCASSRWTLMNTEAFFGQGTRLTVV.